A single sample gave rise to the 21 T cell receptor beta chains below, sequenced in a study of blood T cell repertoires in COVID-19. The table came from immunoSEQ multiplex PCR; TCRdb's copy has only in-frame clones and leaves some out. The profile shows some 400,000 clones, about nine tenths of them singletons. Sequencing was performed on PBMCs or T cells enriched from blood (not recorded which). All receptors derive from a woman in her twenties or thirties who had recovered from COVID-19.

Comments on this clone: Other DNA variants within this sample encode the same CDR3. CDR3 sequence: CASAPRAGDSEQYF. DNA of the CDR3: TGTGCCAGCGCCCCAAGAGCGGGAGATAGCGAGCAGTACTTC. The rearrangement uses TRBV5-4 and TRBJ2-7; 8 nucleotides align to TRBD2. The CDR3 spans 14 residues. Looked up from germline, CDR1 is SGHNT and CDR2 is YYREEE (reference sequence). J lost 6 bases, V lost 7 bases, and 12 bases had no gene match.

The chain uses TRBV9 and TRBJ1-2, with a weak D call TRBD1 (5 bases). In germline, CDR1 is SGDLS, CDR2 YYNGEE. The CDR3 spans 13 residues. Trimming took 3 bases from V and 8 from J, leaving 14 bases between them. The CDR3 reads CASSDRDYWGYTF. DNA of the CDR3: TGTGCCAGCAGCGACCGGGACTACTGGGGCTACACCTTC.

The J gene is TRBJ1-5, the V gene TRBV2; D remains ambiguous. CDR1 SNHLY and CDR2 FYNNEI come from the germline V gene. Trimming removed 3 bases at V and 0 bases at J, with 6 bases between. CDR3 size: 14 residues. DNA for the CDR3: TGTGCCAGCAGTGACAGGTTTAGCAATCAGCCCCAGCATTTT. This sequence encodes CASSDRFSNQPQHF. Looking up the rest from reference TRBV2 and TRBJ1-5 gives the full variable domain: EPEVTQTPSHQVTQMGQEVILRCVPISNHLYFYWYRQILGQKVEFLVSFYNNEISEKSEIFDDQFSVERPDGSNFTLKIRSTKLEDSAMYFCASSDRFSNQPQHFGDGTRLSIL.

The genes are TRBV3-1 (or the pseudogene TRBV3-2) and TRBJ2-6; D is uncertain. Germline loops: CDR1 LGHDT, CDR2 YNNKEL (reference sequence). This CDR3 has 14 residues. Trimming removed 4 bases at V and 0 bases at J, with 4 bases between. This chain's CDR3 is CASSPYSGANVLTF. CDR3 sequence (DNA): TGTGCCAGCAGCCCCTACTCTGGGGCCAACGTCCTGACTTTC.

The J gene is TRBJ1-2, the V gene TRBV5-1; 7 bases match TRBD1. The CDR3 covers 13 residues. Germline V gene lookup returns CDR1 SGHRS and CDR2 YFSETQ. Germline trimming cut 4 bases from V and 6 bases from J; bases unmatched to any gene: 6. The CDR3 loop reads CASSQGTANGYTF. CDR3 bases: TGCGCCAGCAGCCAGGGGACAGCCAATGGCTACACCTTC.

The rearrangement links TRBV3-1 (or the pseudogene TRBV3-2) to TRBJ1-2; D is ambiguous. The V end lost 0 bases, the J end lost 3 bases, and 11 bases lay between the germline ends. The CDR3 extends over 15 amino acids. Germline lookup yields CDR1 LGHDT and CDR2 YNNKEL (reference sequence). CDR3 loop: CASSQERGVDYGYTF. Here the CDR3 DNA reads TGTGCCAGCAGCCAAGAACGGGGTGTTGACTATGGCTACACCTTC.

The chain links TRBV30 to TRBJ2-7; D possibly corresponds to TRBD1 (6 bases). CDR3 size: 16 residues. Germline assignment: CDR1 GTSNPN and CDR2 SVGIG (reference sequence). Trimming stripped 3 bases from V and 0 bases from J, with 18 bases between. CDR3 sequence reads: CAWRSPPGVSSYEQYF. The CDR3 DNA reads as TGTGCCTGGAGGTCCCCCCCAGGGGTGAGCTCCTACGAGCAGTACTTC.

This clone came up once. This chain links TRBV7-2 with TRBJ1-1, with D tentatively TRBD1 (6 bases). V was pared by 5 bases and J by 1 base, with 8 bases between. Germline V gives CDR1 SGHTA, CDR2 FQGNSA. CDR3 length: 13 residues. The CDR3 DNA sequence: TGTGCCAGCAGCGAGACAGGGAACACTGAAGCTTTCTTT. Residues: CASSETGNTEAFF. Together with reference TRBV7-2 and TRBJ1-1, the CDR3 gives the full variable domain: GAGVSQSPSNKVTEKGKDVELRCDPISGHTALYWYRQSLGQGLEFLIYFQGNSAPDKSGLPSDRFSAERTGGSVSTLTIQRTQQEDSAVYLCASSETGNTEAFFGQGTRLTVV.

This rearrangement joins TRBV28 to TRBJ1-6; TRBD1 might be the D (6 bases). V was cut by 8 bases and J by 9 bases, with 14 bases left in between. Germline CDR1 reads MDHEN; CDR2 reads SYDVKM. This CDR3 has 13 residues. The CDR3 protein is CASEGTNLSPLHF. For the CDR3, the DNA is TGTGCCAGCGAAGGGACAAACCTTTCACCCCTCCACTTT.

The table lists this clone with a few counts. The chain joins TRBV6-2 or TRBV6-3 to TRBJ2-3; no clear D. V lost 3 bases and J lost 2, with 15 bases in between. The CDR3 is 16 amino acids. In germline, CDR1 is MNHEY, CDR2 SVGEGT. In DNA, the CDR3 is TGTGCCAGCAGTTATATTAGGCGGAAGGCCACAGATACGCAGTATTTT. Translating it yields CASSYIRRKATDTQYF.

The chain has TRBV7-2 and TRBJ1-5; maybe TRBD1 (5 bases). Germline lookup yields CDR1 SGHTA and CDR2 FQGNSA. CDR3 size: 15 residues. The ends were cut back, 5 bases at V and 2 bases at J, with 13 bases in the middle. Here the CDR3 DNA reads TGTGCCAGCAGCGCACCAGGGATGGGCAATCAGCCCCAGCATTTT. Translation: CASSAPGMGNQPQHF. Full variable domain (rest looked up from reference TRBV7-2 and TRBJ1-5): GAGVSQSPSNKVTEKGKDVELRCDPISGHTALYWYRQSLGQGLEFLIYFQGNSAPDKSGLPSDRFSAERTGGSVSTLTIQRTQQEDSAVYLCASSAPGMGNQPQHFGDGTRLSIL.

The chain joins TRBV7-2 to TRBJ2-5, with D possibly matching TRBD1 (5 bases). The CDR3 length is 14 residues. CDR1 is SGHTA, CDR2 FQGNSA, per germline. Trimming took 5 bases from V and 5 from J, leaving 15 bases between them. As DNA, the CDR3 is TGTGCCAGCAGCGCGATCCGGTCAGGGGAGACCCAGTACTTC. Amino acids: CASSAIRSGETQYF.

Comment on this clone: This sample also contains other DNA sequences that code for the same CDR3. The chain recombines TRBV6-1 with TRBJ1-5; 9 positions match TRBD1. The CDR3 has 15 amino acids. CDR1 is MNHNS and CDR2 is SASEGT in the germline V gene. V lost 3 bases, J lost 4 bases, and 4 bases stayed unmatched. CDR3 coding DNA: TGTGCCAGCAGTGAGGACAGGGGCCGGAATCAGCCCCAGCATTTT. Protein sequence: CASSEDRGRNQPQHF.

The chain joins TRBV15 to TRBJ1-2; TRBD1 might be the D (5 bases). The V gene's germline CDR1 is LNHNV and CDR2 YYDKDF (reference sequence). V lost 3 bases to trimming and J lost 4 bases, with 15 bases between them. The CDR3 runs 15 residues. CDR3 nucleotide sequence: TGTGCCACCAGCAGCAAACGAGACAGTGCCTATGGCTACACCTTC. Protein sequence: CATSSKRDSAYGYTF.

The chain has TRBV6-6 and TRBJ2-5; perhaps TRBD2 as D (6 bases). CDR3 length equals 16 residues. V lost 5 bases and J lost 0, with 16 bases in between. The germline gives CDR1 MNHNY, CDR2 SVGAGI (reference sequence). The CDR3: CASSRTTGEHQETQYF. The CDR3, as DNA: TGTGCCAGCAGTCGAACAACGGGAGAGCACCAAGAGACCCAGTACTTC.

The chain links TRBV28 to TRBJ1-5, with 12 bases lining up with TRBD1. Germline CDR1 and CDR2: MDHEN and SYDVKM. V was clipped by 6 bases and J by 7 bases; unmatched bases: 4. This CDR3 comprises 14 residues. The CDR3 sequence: CASRSGTGGQPQHF. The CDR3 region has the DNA TGTGCCAGCAGGTCCGGGACAGGGGGCCAGCCCCAGCATTTT. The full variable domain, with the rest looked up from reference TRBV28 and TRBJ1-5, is DVKVTQSSRYLVKRTGEKVFLECVQDMDHENMFWYRQDPGLGLRLIYFSYDVKMKEKGDIPEGYSVSREKKERFSLILESASTNQTSMYLCASRSGTGGQPQHFGDGTRLSIL.

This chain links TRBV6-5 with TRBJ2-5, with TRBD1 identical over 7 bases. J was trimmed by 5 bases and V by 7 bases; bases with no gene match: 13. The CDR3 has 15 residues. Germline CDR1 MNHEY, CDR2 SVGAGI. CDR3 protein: CASKVTGSGMETQYF. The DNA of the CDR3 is TGTGCCAGCAAGGTGACAGGGTCTGGGATGGAGACCCAGTACTTC.

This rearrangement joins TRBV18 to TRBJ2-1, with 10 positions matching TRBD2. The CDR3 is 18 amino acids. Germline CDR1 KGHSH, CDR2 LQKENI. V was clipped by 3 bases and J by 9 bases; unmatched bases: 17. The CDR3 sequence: CASSPLGQLAGDTGEQFF. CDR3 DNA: TGTGCCAGCTCACCCTTGGGCCAGCTAGCGGGAGATACTGGTGAGCAGTTCTTC.

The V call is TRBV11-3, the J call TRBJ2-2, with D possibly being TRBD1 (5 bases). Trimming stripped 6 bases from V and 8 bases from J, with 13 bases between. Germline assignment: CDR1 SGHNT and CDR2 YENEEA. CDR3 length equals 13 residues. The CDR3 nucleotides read TGTGCCAGCAGGCCTAGGGGCAGGGGGGAGCTGTTTTTT. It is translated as CASRPRGRGELFF.

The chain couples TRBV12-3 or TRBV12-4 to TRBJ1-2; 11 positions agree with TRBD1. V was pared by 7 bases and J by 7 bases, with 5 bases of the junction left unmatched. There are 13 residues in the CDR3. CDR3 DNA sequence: TGTGCCAGCAAAGGACAGGGGGCGCTTGGCTACACCTTC. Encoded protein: CASKGQGALGYTF.

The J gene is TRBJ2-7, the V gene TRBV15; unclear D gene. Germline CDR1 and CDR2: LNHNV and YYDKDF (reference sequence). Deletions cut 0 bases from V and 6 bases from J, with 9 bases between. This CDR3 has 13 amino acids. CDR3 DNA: TGTGCCACCAGCAGAGATATTTTTCGCGAGCAGTACTTC. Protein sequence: CATSRDIFREQYF.